This TCR beta chain is drawn from a study of graft-versus-host responses after intestinal transplantation. The overall study: Tacrolimus plus steroids were given to all recipients for approximately 3 years, preceded by anti-thymocyte globulin induction.

This CDR3 has 18 residues. Germline V gene sequence: CDR1 SGHKS, CDR2 YYEKEE (reference sequence). Deletions cut 5 bases from V and 1 base from J, with 21 bases between. Turning to this clone: Its antigen is as yet unknown.

Here immunoSEQ multiplex PCR was the method, and the copy in TCRdb shows in-frame clones only, minus some. The repertoire has tens of thousands of clones, over 90% of them found once; the top ten carry around 0.18%. The TCR originated in a human donor who was the organ donor for an intestinal transplant. J is TRBJ2-2 and V is TRBV5-5; possible D gene TRBD1, 6 bases. This specimen was unstimulated CD4+ T cells sorted from spleen or lymph node cells, taken before transplant. For the CDR3, the DNA is TGTGCCAGCAGTCACCGAGCTCAAGGGGGTGTGAACACCGGGGAGCTGTTTTTT. Translation: CASSHRAQGGVNTGELFF.